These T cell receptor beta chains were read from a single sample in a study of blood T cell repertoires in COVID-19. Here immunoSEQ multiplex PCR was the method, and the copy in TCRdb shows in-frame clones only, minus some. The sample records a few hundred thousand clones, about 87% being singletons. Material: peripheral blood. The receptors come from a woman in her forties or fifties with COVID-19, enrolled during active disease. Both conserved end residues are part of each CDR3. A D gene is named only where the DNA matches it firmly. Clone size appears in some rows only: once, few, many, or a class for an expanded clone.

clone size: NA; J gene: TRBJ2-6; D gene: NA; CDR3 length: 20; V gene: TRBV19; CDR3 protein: CASSPAATGTGPRGANVLTF; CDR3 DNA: TGTGCCAGTAGCCCAGCTGCTACAGGGACGGGCCCGCGCGGGGCCAACGTCCTGACTTTC
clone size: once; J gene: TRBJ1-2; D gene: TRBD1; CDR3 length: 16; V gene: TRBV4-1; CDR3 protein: CASSHPRDRAKAGYTF; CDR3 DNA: TGCGCCAGCAGCCATCCTAGGGACAGGGCCAAGGCTGGCTACACCTTC
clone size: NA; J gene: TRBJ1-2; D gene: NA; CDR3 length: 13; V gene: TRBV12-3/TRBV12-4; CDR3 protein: CASGGDLRYGYTF; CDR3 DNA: TGTGCCAGCGGCGGAGACCTGAGGTATGGCTACACCTTC
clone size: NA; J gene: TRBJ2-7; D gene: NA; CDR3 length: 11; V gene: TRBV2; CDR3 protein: CASSEIEEQYF; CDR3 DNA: TGTGCCAGCAGTGAAATTGAGGAGCAGTACTTC
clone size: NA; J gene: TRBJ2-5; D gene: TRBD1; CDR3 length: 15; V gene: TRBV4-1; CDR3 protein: CASSRGGQGKKTQYF; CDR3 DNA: TGCGCCAGCAGCCGAGGGGGACAGGGGAAAAAGACCCAGTACTTC
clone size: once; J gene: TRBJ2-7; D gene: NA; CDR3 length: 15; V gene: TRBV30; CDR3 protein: CAWSGPSDSLYEQYF; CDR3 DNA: TGTGCCTGGAGCGGACCCTCGGACAGCCTCTACGAGCAGTACTTC
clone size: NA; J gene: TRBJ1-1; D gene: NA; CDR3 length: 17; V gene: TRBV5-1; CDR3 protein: CASSLVGGVDAGTEAFF; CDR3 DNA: TGCGCCAGCAGCTTGGTTGGAGGGGTCGATGCGGGCACTGAAGCTTTCTTT
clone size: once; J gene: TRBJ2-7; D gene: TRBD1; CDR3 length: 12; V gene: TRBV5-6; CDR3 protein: CASRGQGYEQYF; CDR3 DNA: TGTGCCAGCAGGGGACAGGGGTACGAGCAGTACTTC
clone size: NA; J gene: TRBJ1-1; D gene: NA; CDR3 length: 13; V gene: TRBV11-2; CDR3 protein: CASSPIGQGEAFF; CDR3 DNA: TGTGCCAGCAGCCCTATAGGCCAGGGTGAAGCTTTCTTT
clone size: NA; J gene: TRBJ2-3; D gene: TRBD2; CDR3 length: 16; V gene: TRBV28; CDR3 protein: CASSDRRAGGSDTQYF; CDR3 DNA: TGTGCCAGCAGTGACCGTCGAGCGGGGGGATCAGATACGCAGTATTTT
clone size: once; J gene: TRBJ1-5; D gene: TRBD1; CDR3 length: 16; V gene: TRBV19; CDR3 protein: CASSGTGFLGNQPQHF; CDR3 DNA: TGTGCCAGTAGTGGGACAGGGTTCCTCGGCAATCAGCCCCAGCATTTT
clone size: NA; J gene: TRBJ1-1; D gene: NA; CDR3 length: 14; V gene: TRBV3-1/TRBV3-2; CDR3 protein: CASSPRSVNTEAFF; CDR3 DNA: TGTGCCAGCAGCCCCAGGTCAGTGAACACTGAAGCTTTCTTT
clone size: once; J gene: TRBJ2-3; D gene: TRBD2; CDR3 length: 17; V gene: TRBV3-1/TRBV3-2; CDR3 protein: CASSLLTSGGYTDTQYF; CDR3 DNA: TGTGCCAGCAGCCTACTTACTAGCGGGGGATACACAGATACGCAGTATTTT
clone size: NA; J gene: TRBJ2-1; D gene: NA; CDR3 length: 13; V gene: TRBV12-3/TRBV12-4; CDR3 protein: CASSRGLYNEQFF; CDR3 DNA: TGTGCCAGCAGTAGGGGTCTCTACAATGAGCAGTTCTTC
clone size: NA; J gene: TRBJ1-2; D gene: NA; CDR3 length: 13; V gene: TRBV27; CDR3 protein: CASSPRGGRGYTF; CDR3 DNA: TGTGCCAGCAGCCCCCGGGGGGGCCGGGGCTACACCTTC
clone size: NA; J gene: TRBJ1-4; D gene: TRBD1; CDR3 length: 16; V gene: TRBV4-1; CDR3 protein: CASSQVQGAGSEKLFF; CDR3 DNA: TGCGCCAGCAGCCAAGTACAGGGGGCGGGAAGTGAAAAACTGTTTTTT
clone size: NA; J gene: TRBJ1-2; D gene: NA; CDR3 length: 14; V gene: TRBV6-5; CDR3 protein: CASRPRQDPYGYTF; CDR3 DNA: TGTGCCAGCAGGCCTAGACAGGATCCCTATGGCTACACCTTC
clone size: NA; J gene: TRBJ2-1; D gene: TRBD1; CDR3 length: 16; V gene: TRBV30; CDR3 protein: CAWRGWDSRSYNEQFF; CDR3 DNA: TGTGCCTGGAGGGGATGGGACAGTAGATCCTACAATGAGCAGTTCTTC
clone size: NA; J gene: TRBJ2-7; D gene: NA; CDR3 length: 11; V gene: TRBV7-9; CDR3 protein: CATEPTYEQYF; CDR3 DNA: TGTGCCACCGAGCCGACCTACGAGCAGTACTTC
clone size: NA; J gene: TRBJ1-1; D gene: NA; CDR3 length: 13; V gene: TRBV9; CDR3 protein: CASSAAGETEAFF; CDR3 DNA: TGTGCCAGCAGCGCGGCCGGGGAGACTGAAGCTTTCTTT
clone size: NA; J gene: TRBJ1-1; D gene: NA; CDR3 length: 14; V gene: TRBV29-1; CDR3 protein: CSVEKRRENTEAFF; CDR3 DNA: TGCAGCGTTGAGAAACGCAGGGAAAACACTGAAGCTTTCTTT
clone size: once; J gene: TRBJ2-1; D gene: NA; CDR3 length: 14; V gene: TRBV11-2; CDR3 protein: CASSLSRGSNEQFF; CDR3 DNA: TGTGCCAGCAGCTTATCTAGGGGGAGCAATGAGCAGTTCTTC
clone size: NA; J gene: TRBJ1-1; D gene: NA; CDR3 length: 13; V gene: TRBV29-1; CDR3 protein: CSGSTGRDTEAFF; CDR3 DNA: TGCAGCGGATCGACAGGACGGGACACTGAAGCTTTCTTT
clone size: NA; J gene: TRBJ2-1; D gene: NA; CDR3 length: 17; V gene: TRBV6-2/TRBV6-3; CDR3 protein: CASSSPTLDTRNNEQFF; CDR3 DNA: TGTGCCAGCAGTTCCCCGACCTTGGACACCAGGAACAATGAGCAGTTCTTC
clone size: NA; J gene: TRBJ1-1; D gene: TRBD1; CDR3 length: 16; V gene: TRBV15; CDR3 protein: CATSRDVRGRGTEAFF; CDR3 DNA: TGTGCCACCAGCAGAGATGTAAGGGGGCGGGGCACTGAAGCTTTCTTT
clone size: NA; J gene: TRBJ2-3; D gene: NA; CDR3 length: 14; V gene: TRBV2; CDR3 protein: CASSELAATDTQYF; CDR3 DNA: TGTGCCAGCAGTGAATTAGCGGCCACAGATACGCAGTATTTT
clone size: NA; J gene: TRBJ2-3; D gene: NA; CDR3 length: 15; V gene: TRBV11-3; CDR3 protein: CASSLVRGRTDTQYF; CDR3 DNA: TGTGCCAGCAGCTTAGTCAGGGGCCGCACAGATACGCAGTATTTT
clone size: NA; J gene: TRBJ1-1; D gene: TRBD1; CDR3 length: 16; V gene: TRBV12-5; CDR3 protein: CASGLGRDRGPYGTFF; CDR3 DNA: TGTGCTAGTGGTTTGGGCCGGGACAGGGGCCCCTACGGGACTTTCTTT
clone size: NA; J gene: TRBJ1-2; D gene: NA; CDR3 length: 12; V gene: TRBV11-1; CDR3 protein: CASSSGGYGYTF; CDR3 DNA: TGTGCCAGCAGCTCTGGAGGCTATGGCTACACCTTC
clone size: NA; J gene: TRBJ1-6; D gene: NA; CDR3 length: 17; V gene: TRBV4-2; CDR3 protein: CASSQVGGDPFNSPLHF; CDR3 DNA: TGTGCCAGCAGCCAAGTTGGGGGGGACCCCTTTAATTCACCCCTCCACTTT
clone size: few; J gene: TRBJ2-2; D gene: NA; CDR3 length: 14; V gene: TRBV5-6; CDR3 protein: CASSWGLNTGELFF; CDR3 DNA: TGTGCCAGCAGCTGGGGACTTAACACCGGGGAGCTGTTTTTT
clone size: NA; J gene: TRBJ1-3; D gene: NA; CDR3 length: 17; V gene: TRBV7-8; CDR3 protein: CASSLERPSSGGNTIYF; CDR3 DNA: TGTGCCAGCAGCTTAGAGAGGCCGTCGAGCGGTGGAAACACCATATATTTT
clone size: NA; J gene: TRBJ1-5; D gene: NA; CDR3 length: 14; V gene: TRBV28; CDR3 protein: CASSIQGGDQPQHF; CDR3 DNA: TGTGCCAGCAGTATCCAGGGAGGAGATCAGCCCCAGCATTTT
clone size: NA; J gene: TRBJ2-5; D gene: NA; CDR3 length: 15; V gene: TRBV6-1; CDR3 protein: CASSEGTTSQETQYF; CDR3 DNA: TGTGCCAGCAGTGAAGGGACTACGTCTCAAGAGACCCAGTACTTC
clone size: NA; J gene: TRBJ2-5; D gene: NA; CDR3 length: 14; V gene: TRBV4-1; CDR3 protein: CASSLLGNQETQYF; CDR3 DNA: TGCGCCAGCAGCCTTCTCGGGAACCAAGAGACCCAGTACTTC
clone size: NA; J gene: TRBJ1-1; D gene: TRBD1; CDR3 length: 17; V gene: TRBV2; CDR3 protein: CASSLPGQISSATEAFF; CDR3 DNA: TGTGCCAGCAGCCTTCCGGGACAGATATCTTCTGCCACTGAAGCTTTCTTT
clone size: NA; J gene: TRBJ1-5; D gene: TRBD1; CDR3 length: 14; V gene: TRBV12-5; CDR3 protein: CASGPDRVNQPQHF; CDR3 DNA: TGTGCTAGTGGGCCCGACAGGGTTAATCAGCCCCAGCATTTT